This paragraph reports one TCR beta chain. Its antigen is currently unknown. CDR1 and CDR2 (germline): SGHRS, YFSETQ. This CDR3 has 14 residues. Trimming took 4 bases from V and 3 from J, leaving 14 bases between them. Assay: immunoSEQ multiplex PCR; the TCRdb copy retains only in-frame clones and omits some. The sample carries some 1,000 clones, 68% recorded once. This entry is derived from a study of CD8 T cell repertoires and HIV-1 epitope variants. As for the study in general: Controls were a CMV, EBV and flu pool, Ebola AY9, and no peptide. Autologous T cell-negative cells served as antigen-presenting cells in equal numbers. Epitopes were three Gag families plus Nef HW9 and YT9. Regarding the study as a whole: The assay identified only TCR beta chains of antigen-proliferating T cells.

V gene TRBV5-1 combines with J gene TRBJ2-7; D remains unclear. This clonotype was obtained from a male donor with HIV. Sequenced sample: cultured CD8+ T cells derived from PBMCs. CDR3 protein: CASSPELDYYEQYF. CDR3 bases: TGCGCCAGCAGCCCTGAGTTGGATTACTACGAGCAGTACTTC. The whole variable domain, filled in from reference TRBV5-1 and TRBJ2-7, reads KAGVTQTPRYLIKTRGQQVTLSCSPISGHRSVSWYQQTPGQGLQFLFEYFSETQRNKGNFPGRFSGRQFSNSRSEMNVSTLELGDSALYLCASSPELDYYEQYFGPGTRLTVT.